This TCR beta chain was observed in a study of preoperative IRX-2 immunotherapy in early breast cancer. Treatment here: preoperative locoregional IRX-2 cytokine immunotherapy. Samples came from a phase Ib trial of preoperative locoregional IRX-2 cytokine immunotherapy. Using immunoSEQ multiplex PCR, the repertoire was profiled, and TCRdb retains in-frame clones only, with some absent. The sample records about 43,000 clones, less than 95% being singletons. Sequences were derived from tumor tissue, sampled after IRX-2 immunotherapy. The receptor comes from a human donor with breast cancer.

CDR3 coding DNA: TGTGCCAGCAGCCAAGACAGGGGGTACACCGGGGAGCTGTTTTTT. Protein product: CASSQDRGYTGELFF. The chain is built from TRBV5-6 and TRBJ2-2; 9 positions match TRBD1. V gave up 4 bases and J gave up 3 bases; unmatched junction bases: 4. The CDR3 is 15 residues long. The germline CDR1 and CDR2 sequences are SGHDT and YYEEEE. The variable domain in full, completed from reference TRBV5-6 and TRBJ2-2, reads DAGVTQSPTHLIKTRGQQVTLRCSPKSGHDTVSWYQQALGQGPQFIFQYYEEEERQRGNFPDRFSGHQFPNYSSELNVNALLLGDSALYLCASSQDRGYTGELFFGEGSRLTVL.